This TCR beta chain derives from a study of T-cell reconstitution after alpha-beta-depleted transplantation in children. Unique molecular identifiers were used in preparing the TCRbeta library. TCRdb independently ran MiXCR on the PCR reads; one entry per CDR3 protein. The data contain 190,000 or so distinct CDR3 sequences, about 6.8% of them singletons. In this sample, this clonotype turned up many times. This material consisted of PBMCs from the stem cell graft donor, taken from the stem cell graft. This clonotype was obtained from a human donor who donated a stem cell graft to a child with Wiskott-Aldrich syndrome.

The CDR3 region has the DNA TGTGCCAGCAGTTTATCCTCTGGAGAACTGTTTTTT. Its translation is CASSLSSGELFF. The chain links TRBV12-3 or TRBV12-4 to TRBJ1-4; D uncertain. Trimming removed 2 bases at V and 12 bases at J, with 10 bases between. The CDR3 length is 12 residues.